This TCR beta chain comes out of a study of prognosis after radiotherapy for stage I lung cancer. On the study more broadly: Over 11 patients presented with newly diagnosed primary stage I lung tumors, and roughly 5 carried oligometastatic NSCLC following surgical resection of the primary tumor.

Amplicons of TCR beta CDR3 were generated from genomic DNA by two-round multiplex PCR. Primers specific to each TRBV and TRBJ gene drove first-round PCR. One entry per CDR3 protein results from TCRdb running MiXCR on the multiplex PCR reads. The data show approximately 25,000 distinct CDR3 sequences, around 45% seen once. The material was PBMCs, obtained before or after stereotactic body radiation therapy (not recorded which). This clonotype originated in a donor aged 50 or older with non-small cell lung cancer.

The CDR3 DNA sequence: TGTGCCAGCAGCTTGAGAGGCAGGGGACTCTCAGATACGCAGTATTTT. This sequence encodes CASSLRGRGLSDTQYF. J is TRBJ2-3 and V is TRBV5-8; D may be TRBD1 or TRBD2 (6 bases each). CDR1 and CDR2 from the germline V gene are SGHTS and YDEGEE. Trimming left V 1 base short and J 4 bases short, with 16 bases between. This CDR3 comprises 16 residues.